This is a list of T cell receptor beta chains from one sample in a study of cytomegalovirus exposure and HLA in healthy donors. Method: immunoSEQ multiplex PCR; TCRdb's copy keeps in-frame clones and lacks some. The table has around 75,000 clones, around 78% seen once. Sample: PBMCs. Receptor source: a man in his forties in good health and CMV-seronegative. CDR3s include the opening cysteine and the closing phenylalanine or tryptophan. D genes are given only for firm matches. Size tells how often a clone was seen (once, few, many) or the class of an expanded clone, and some rows leave it out.

J gene,D gene,clone size,V gene,CDR3 DNA,CDR3 protein
TRBJ2-4,TRBD1,.,TRBV28,TGTGCCAGCAGTTCCGACAGGGGCCAAAACATTCAGTACTTC,CASSSDRGQNIQYF
TRBJ2-5,TRBD1,.,TRBV14,TGTGCCAGCAGCCAACTAGGGGACCAGGGGGAGCAAGAGACCCAGTACTTC,CASSQLGDQGEQETQYF
TRBJ1-2,TRBD1,.,TRBV4-3,TGCGCCAGCAGCCGAAATACAGGGGGATCATCCTATGGCTACACCTTC,CASSRNTGGSSYGYTF
TRBJ2-7,TRBD1,.,TRBV19,TGTGCCAGTAGCCCTTCGCATACGGGACAGGGGGGAGTCGAGCAGTACTTC,CASSPSHTGQGGVEQYF
TRBJ1-5,.,.,TRBV6-1,TGTGCCAGCAGTCTCTTGAGCAATCAGCCCCAGCATTTT,CASSLLSNQPQHF
TRBJ2-7,TRBD2,.,TRBV5-1,TGCGCCAGCAGCCCGATGGCGGGGGAACTCGGGGAGCAGTACTTC,CASSPMAGELGEQYF
TRBJ2-2,TRBD1,.,TRBV9,TGTGCCAGCAGCCCAGGACAGGTCACGACCGGGGAGCTGTTTTTT,CASSPGQVTTGELFF
TRBJ2-6,.,few,TRBV5-1,TGCGCCAGCAGAGTGAGGAGCTCTGGGGCCAACGTCCTGACTTTC,CASRVRSSGANVLTF
TRBJ1-2,TRBD1,.,TRBV27,TGTGCCAGCAACCGGACAGGGAACTATGGCTACACCTTC,CASNRTGNYGYTF
TRBJ2-5,.,few,TRBV6-1,TGTGCCGGCCGCCGGGGGGCGGGGGAGACCCAGTACTTC,CAGRRGAGETQYF
TRBJ2-5,.,few,TRBV28,TGTGCCAGCAGTTTATCAGGGGCGACCCAGTACTTC,CASSLSGATQYF
TRBJ2-5,TRBD2,.,TRBV15,TGTGCCACCAGCAGAGATGGGACTAGGGGACAGACCCAGTACTTC,CATSRDGTRGQTQYF
TRBJ1-3,TRBD1,.,TRBV19,TGTGCCAGTAGCCCAACAGGGGCCTCTGGAAACACCATATATTTT,CASSPTGASGNTIYF
TRBJ2-7,.,.,TRBV18,TGTGCCAGCTCACCAGGGCAGTCCTACGAGCAGTACTTC,CASSPGQSYEQYF
TRBJ1-5,.,.,TRBV6-6,TGTGCCAGCAGTTACTGGGCTATGAGCAATCAGCCCCAGCATTTT,CASSYWAMSNQPQHF
TRBJ2-2,TRBD1,.,TRBV15,TGTGCCACCAGCAAGGACAGGGCCGGGGAGCTGTTTTTT,CATSKDRAGELFF
TRBJ1-1,TRBD1,.,TRBV6-1,TGTGCCAGCAGGGCAGGACAGGGGGCAGACACTGAAGCTTTCTTT,CASRAGQGADTEAFF
TRBJ2-5,.,.,TRBV18,TGTGCCAGCTCACCACCGGGCAGACAAGAGACCCAGTACTTC,CASSPPGRQETQYF
TRBJ2-1,.,.,TRBV4-2,TGTGCCAGCAGCCAACAACCGGGATCCAACAATGAGCAGTTCTTC,CASSQQPGSNNEQFF
TRBJ1-5,.,.,TRBV5-6,TGTGCCACCGGTCGCTGGGGCGATCAGCCCCAGCATTTT,CATGRWGDQPQHF
TRBJ1-2,.,.,TRBV2,TGTGCCAGCCGGGACATAAGTGTCTATGGCTACACCTTC,CASRDISVYGYTF
TRBJ2-3,TRBD2,few,TRBV25-1,TGTGCCAGCAGTGACCTAGCGGTCCGCCTTAGCACAGATACGCAGTATTTT,CASSDLAVRLSTDTQYF
TRBJ1-2,.,.,TRBV6-5,TGTGCCAGCAGTTACCGTGGGGGGTCGGGTGGCTACACCTTC,CASSYRGGSGGYTF
TRBJ1-2,TRBD1,.,TRBV2,TGTGCCAGCATGCGGGACAGGGTGGACTATGGCTACACCTTC,CASMRDRVDYGYTF
TRBJ1-6,TRBD1,.,TRBV7-2,TGTGCCAGCAGCTCTGGACAGGGAGAATCACCCCTCCACTTT,CASSSGQGESPLHF
TRBJ2-7,TRBD1,.,TRBV7-2,TGTGCCAGCAGCTTCGACAGGGGAACGGACGAGCAGTACTTC,CASSFDRGTDEQYF
TRBJ1-6,.,.,TRBV14,TGTGCCAGCAGTCAGGGCACAGCTAATTCACCCCTCCACTTT,CASSQGTANSPLHF
TRBJ1-2,.,.,TRBV18,TGTGCCAGCTCAACAAATGCTGACACCAACTATGGCTACACCTTC,CASSTNADTNYGYTF
TRBJ2-5,TRBD2,.,TRBV4-2,TGTGCCAGCAGTCGCGGGGGGGCCCAAGAGACCCAGTACTTC,CASSRGGAQETQYF
TRBJ2-5,.,.,TRBV28,TGTGCCAGCAGTCGACAGGGAGGTATTATAGGAGAGACCCAGTACTTC,CASSRQGGIIGETQYF
TRBJ1-1,.,.,TRBV5-4,TGTGCCAGCAGGGAAAGGGGTTTCTGTGAAGCTTTCTTT,CASRERGFCEAFF
TRBJ1-5,.,.,TRBV4-1,TGCGCCAGCAGCCAAGGGTGGTCGGGAAATCAGCCCCAGCATTTT,CASSQGWSGNQPQHF
TRBJ1-5,TRBD1,.,TRBV4-3,TGCGCCAGCAGCCCGGACAGGGCTAATCAGCCCCAGCATTTT,CASSPDRANQPQHF
TRBJ1-5,.,.,TRBV7-9,TGTGCCAGCAGCCCCCCCGGGGAGATTCAGCCCCAGCATTTT,CASSPPGEIQPQHF
TRBJ2-2,.,.,TRBV19,TGTGCCAGTAGTATGGGCAGGGGCACCGGGGAGCTGTTTTTT,CASSMGRGTGELFF
TRBJ1-3,.,.,TRBV6-5,TGTGCCAGCAGTTACATCCAGGCGCCCTCTGGAAACACCATATATTTT,CASSYIQAPSGNTIYF
TRBJ1-1,.,.,TRBV10-3,TGTGCCATCAGTGCGGGCAGGGATGGCACTGAAGCTTTCTTT,CAISAGRDGTEAFF
TRBJ1-6,.,.,TRBV19,TGTGCCAGTAGTACAGGAGGGGATAATTCACCCCTCCACTTT,CASSTGGDNSPLHF
TRBJ1-2,TRBD1,few,TRBV10-3,TGTGCCATCAGTGATAATAGGGGGCACAACTATGGCTACACCTTC,CAISDNRGHNYGYTF
TRBJ2-2,.,.,TRBV5-1,TGCGCCAGCAGCTCCACCGGGACACCGAACACCGGGGAGCTGTTTTTT,CASSSTGTPNTGELFF
TRBJ2-7,TRBD1,.,TRBV14,TGTGCCAGCAGCCAATTTGGGACAGGGCGCGCGGACGAGCAGTACTTC,CASSQFGTGRADEQYF
TRBJ2-5,.,.,TRBV5-6,TGTGCCAGCAGCTTGTCCCCACAGGGTTTGGAGACCCAGTACTTC,CASSLSPQGLETQYF
TRBJ1-1,.,.,TRBV13,TGTGCCAGCAGCATCAGGGTTGTGAACACTGAAGCTTTCTTT,CASSIRVVNTEAFF
TRBJ1-1,.,.,TRBV4-2,TGTGCCAGCAGCCAAGGACAGAACGAAGCTTTCTTT,CASSQGQNEAFF
TRBJ1-5,.,.,TRBV10-3,TGTGCCATCACGGGGAAGGATTATAGCAATCAGCCCCAGCATTTT,CAITGKDYSNQPQHF
TRBJ1-5,.,.,TRBV6-1,TGTGCCAGCAGTCGGGAGCCGGGTCAGCCCCAGCATTTT,CASSREPGQPQHF
TRBJ2-3,TRBD2,.,TRBV29-1,TGCAGCGTTGTAGGGACTAGCGGGGGCACAGATACGCAGTATTTT,CSVVGTSGGTDTQYF
TRBJ1-1,TRBD1,.,TRBV5-4,TGTGCCAGCAGCTCAGGGGGCGCGGGGGAAAAAGCTTTCTTT,CASSSGGAGEKAFF
TRBJ1-2,TRBD1,few,TRBV4-1,TGCGCCAGCAGCCAAGAAGGACAGGGCACTAACTATGGCTACACCTTC,CASSQEGQGTNYGYTF
TRBJ2-5,.,.,TRBV19,TGTGCCAGTAGTCTTAGACGACTGCCCCATGACCAGTACTTC,CASSLRRLPHDQYF
TRBJ2-3,.,.,TRBV6-1,TGTGCCAGCAGTGAAGGCCGTGACAGGGAGGTCACAGATACGCAGTATTTT,CASSEGRDREVTDTQYF
TRBJ2-1,TRBD2,.,TRBV6-4,TGTGCCAGCAGTTCAGGACTAGCCTCCTACAATGAGCAGTTCTTC,CASSSGLASYNEQFF